The subject of this entry is one TCR beta chain. Its antigen remains unidentified. An end of the junction differs from the germline gene, which may be a read error. Receptors were amplified or captured by 5' RACE. The run used an Illumina HiSeq 2500. A second PCR of about 7 to 12 cycles was run with a J-beta primer mix and a sample-barcoded 5' primer. A template-switch 5' adaptor carrying 12 random nucleotides introduced a unique molecular identifier onto each TCR beta cDNA molecule. Each sample yielded at least 2.5 million CDR3-containing paired-end reads. First-strand cDNA synthesis was performed from all RNA using the Mint cDNA synthesis kit, with priming by a TRBC-specific oligonucleotide. After uracil-DNA glycosylase treatment, a first 18-cycle PCR used universal primers M1SS and BC2_uni_R on all cDNA. As for the authors' bioinformatics: Normalization of each sample was performed by random selection of 1 million high-quality reads, each carrying a distinct molecular identifier. Reads sharing molecular identifiers were discarded rather than binned into consensus sequences. MiTCR, run with a Q25 quality threshold and the strictest error-elimination algorithm, handled CDR3 identification, clonotype clustering and error correction. A nonparametric unseen species model with Euler transformation was used to estimate a lower bound on total TCR beta diversity. The public reads were reanalyzed by TCRdb: fastp trimming at Q25, MiXCR alignment, in-frame beta chains only. Merged by CDR3 protein, the rows form single entries marked with the most common genes and DNA. TCRdb assigned the V and J calls; the authors' analysis was not used. Present in this sample are around 1,500,000 distinct CDR3 sequences, over 25% of which were seen just once. Jointly, the top ten make up roughly 8% of the sample.

CDR1 is given as SGHTA and CDR2 as FQGNSA, both from the germline V gene. Its CDR3 holds 13 amino acids, cysteine through phenylalanine. Only CDR3 DNA is held: 39 bases, read in frame from base 1. The source of the sample is a study of blood T cells in healthy people across ages (dated by TCRdb to the mid-2010s). About the full investigation: In model experiments, roughly one uniquely barcoded TCR beta cDNA molecule per two T cells was captured by template switching. The donors were split into four age groups: young (average around 17 years), middle-aged (39), aged (more than 60) and long-lived (approximately 80). Two additional independent replicas of 1 million unique cDNA reads from the same blood draw were analyzed for two donors (one aged 18 to 30 and one aged 80 or older). To avoid experimental bias, donors of different ages were randomly spread across the sequencing lanes. Using deep sequencing normalized with unique cDNA molecular identifiers, the study measured how TCR beta repertoire diversity changes with age. The paper's findings and limits, for the study overall: Bulk unsorted PBMC profiling prevented conclusive comparison of naive and antigen-experienced compartments. Observed TCR beta diversity per million T cells fell roughly linearly with age, and a significant reduction was already apparent by age around 40. The percentage of naive T cells measured by flow cytometry correlated strongly with observed TCR beta diversity. The CMV infection status of donors was not known, potentially confounding age-related changes in expanded clonotypes. Estimates of total diversity from one million sequenced T cells were regarded as lower bounds and underestimates. The long-lived group showed more naive CD4+ T cells, fewer expanded clones and increased TCR diversity than the aged group, suggesting age selection.

The donors were roughly 38 Caucasian individuals from Russia, aged roughly 6 to 100 years, who were systemically healthy. Each donor gave ten milliliters of peripheral blood, drawn into EDTA-treated Vacutainer tubes. PBMCs were isolated by Ficoll-Paque density-gradient centrifugation, with at least 6.5 million obtained per sample. Trizol reagent was used to extract total RNA from PBMCs, with at least 5 micrograms per sample. For every donor, an aliquot of PBMCs went through flow cytometry to measure the percentages of naive CD45RAhigh/CD27high T cells. Sample: blood. This clonotype was obtained from a young woman in good health. In this chain, TRBV7-2 is recombined with TRBJ1-1, with no confidently assigned D gene. The DNA is as follows: TGTGCCAGCAGCTCTCAAGGGTATACTGAAGTTTTCTTT. It translates to CASSSQGYTEVFF.